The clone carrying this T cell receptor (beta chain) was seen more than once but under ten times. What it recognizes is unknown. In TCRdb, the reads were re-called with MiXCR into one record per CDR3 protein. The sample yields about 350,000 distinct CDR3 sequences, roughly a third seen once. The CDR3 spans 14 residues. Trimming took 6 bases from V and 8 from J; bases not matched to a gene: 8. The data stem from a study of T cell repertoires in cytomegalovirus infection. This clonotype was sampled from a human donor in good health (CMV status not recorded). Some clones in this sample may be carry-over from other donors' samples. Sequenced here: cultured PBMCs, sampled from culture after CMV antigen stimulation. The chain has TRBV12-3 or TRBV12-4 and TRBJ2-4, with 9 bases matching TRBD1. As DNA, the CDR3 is TGTGCCAGCAGAGAACGACAGGGGGTGGACATTCAGTACTTC. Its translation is CASRERQGVDIQYF.